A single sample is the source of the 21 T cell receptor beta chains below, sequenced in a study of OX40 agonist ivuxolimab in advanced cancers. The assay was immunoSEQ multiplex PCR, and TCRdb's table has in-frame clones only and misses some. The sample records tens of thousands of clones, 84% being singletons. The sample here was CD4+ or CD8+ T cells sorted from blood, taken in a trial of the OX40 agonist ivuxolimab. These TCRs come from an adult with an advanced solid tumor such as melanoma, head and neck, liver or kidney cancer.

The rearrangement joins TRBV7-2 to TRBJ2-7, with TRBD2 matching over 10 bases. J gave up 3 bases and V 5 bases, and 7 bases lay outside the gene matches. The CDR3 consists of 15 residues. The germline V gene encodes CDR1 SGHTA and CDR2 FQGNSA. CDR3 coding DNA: TGTGCCAGCAGCATAGACGGGACTAGCGTCTACGAGCAGTACTTC. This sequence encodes CASSIDGTSVYEQYF.

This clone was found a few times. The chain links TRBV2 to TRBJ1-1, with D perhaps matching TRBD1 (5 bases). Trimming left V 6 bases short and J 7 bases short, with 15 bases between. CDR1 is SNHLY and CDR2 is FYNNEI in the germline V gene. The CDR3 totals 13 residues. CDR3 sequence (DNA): TGTGCCAGCAGAATCCAGGGCTCCGGTGAAGCTTTCTTT. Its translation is CASRIQGSGEAFF.

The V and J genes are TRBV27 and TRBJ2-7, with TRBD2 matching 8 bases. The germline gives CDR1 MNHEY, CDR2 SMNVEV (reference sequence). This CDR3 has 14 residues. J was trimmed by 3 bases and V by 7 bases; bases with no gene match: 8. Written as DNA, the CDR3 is TGTGCCAGCAAAACGACTAGCGATCGCTACGAGCAGTACTTC. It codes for CASKTTSDRYEQYF.

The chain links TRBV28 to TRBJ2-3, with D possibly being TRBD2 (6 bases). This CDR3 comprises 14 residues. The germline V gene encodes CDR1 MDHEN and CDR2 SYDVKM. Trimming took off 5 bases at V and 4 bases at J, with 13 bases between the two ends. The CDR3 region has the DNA TGTGCCAGCAGTCTCCGGGACTTTTCAGATACGCAGTATTTT. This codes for CASSLRDFSDTQYF.

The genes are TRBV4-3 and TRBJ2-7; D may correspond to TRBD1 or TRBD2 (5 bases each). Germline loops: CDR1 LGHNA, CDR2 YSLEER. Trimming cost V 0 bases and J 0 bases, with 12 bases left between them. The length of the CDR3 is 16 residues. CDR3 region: CASSQEGWGSSYEQYF. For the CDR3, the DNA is TGCGCCAGCAGCCAAGAAGGGTGGGGGAGCTCCTACGAGCAGTACTTC.

CDR3 DNA: TGCGCCAGCAGCTTGGCGGCAGGGGGCGAGATCAACACTGAAGCTTTCTTT. Amino acids: CASSLAAGGEINTEAFF. The V and J genes are TRBV5-1 and TRBJ1-1, with TRBD1 identical over 8 bases. After removal of 0 bases from V and 2 bases from J, the junction contained 9 bases not matched to a gene. There are 17 residues in the CDR3. The germline CDR1 and CDR2 sequences are SGHRS and YFSETQ.

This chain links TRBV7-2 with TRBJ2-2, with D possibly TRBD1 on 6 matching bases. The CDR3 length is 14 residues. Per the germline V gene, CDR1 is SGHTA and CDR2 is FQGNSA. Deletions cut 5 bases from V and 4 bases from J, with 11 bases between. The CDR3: CASSPQGGTGELFF. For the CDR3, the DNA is TGTGCCAGCAGCCCCCAAGGGGGCACCGGGGAGCTGTTTTTT.

CDR3 DNA sequence: TGTGCCAGCTCACCATCAGGGGTGGGTCAGCCCCAGCATTTT. Its translation is CASSPSGVGQPQHF. The chain recombines TRBV18 with TRBJ1-5, with D possibly TRBD1 on 6 matching bases. Per the germline V gene, CDR1 is KGHSH and CDR2 is LQKENI. V shed 2 bases and J shed 6 bases, with 11 bases lying between them. The length of the CDR3 is 14 residues.

The CDR3 spells CASRRQGEQPQHF. The CDR3 region has the DNA TGTGCCAGCAGGCGACAGGGCGAGCAGCCCCAGCATTTT. The V gene is TRBV6-5, the J gene TRBJ1-5, with 7 bases fitting TRBD1. Germline assignment: CDR1 MNHEY and CDR2 SVGAGI. The CDR3 has 13 amino acids. With V trimmed by 6 bases and J by 7 bases, 6 bases remained unmatched.

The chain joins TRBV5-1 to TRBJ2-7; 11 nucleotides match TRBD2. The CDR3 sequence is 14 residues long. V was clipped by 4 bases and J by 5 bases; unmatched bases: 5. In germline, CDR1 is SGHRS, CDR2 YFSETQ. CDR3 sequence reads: CASSMALAGDEQYF. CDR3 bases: TGCGCCAGCAGCATGGCACTAGCGGGAGACGAGCAGTACTTC. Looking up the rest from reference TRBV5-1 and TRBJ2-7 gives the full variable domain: KAGVTQTPRYLIKTRGQQVTLSCSPISGHRSVSWYQQTPGQGLQFLFEYFSETQRNKGNFPGRFSGRQFSNSRSEMNVSTLELGDSALYLCASSMALAGDEQYFGPGTRLTVT.

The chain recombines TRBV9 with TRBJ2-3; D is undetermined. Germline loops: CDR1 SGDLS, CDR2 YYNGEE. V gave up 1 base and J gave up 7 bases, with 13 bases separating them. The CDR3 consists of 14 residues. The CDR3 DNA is TGTGCCAGCAGCGTATCACCAAATTCTTATACGCAGTATTTT. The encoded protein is CASSVSPNSYTQYF.

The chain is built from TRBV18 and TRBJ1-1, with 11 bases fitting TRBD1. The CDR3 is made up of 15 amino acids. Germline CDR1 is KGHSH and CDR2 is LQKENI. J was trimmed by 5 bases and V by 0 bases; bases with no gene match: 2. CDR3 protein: CASSPPGQGGTEAFF. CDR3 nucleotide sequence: TGTGCCAGCTCACCACCGGGACAGGGGGGTACTGAAGCTTTCTTT.

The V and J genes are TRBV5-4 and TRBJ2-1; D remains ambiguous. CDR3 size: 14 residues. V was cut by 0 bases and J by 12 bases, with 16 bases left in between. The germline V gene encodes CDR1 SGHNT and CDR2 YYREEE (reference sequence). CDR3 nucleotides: TGTGCCAGCAGCTTGGTCGACCCCGATTCGGGGCAGTTCTTC. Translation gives CASSLVDPDSGQFF.

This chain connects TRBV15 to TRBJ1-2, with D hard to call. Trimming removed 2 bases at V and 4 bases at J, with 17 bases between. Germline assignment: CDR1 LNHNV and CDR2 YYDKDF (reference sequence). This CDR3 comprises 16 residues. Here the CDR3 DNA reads TGTGCCACCAGCAGACTGGACGGCGACCTTTCCTATGGCTACACCTTC. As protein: CATSRLDGDLSYGYTF.

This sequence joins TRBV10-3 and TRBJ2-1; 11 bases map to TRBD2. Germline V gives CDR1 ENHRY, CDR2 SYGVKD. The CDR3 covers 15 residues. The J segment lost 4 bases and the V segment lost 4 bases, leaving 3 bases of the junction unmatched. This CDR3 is CAISATSGRYNEQFF. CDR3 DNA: TGTGCCATCAGTGCAACTAGCGGGAGATACAATGAGCAGTTCTTC.

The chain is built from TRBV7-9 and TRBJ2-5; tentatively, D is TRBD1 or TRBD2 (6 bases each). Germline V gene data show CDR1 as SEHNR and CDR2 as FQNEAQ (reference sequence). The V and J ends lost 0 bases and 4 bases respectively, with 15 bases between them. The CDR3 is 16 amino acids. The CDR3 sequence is CASSLAGGQGLETQYF. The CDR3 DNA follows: TGTGCCAGCAGCTTAGCTGGGGGCCAGGGACTAGAGACCCAGTACTTC.

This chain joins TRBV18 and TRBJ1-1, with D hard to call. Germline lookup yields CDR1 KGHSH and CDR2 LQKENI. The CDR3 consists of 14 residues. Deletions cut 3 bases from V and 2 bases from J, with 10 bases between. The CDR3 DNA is TGTGCCAGCTCACCCATCCCTTCCAACACTGAAGCTTTCTTT. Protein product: CASSPIPSNTEAFF.

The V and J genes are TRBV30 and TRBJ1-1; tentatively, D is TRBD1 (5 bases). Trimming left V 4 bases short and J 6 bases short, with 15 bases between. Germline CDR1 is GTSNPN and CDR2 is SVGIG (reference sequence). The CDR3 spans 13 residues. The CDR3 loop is CAWKNAGRPEAFF. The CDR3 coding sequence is TGTGCCTGGAAAAATGCAGGGCGACCTGAAGCTTTCTTT.

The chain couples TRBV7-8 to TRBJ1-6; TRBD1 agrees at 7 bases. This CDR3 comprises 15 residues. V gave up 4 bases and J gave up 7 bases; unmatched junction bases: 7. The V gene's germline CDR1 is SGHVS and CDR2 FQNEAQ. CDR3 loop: CASSSQGGPNSPLHF. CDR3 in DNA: TGTGCCAGCAGCTCTCAGGGGGGTCCGAATTCACCCCTCCACTTT.

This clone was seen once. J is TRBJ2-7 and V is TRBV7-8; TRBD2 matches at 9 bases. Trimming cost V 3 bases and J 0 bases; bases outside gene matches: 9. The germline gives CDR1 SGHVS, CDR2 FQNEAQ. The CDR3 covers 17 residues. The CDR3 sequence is CASSFDSGGYHSYEQYF. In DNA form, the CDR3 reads TGTGCCAGCAGCTTTGATAGCGGGGGCTACCACTCCTACGAGCAGTACTTC.

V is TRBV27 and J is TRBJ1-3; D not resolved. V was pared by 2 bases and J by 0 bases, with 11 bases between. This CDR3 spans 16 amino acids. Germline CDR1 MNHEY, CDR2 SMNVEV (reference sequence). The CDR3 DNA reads TGTGCCAGCAGTTTAAGGGCGGGGAGCTCTGGAAACACCATATATTTT. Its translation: CASSLRAGSSGNTIYF.